Below, 10 T cell receptor beta chains from the same sample are listed, as sequenced in a study of neoadjuvant anti-PD-1 for oral cavity cancer. Clones were sequenced by immunoSEQ multiplex PCR, and TCRdb holds only the in-frame ones, with some missing. The repertoire holds over 13,000 clones, with 75% as singletons. Time point defined: after neoadjuvant nivolumab, at surgical resection. The specimen was PBMCs, collected after nivolumab (anti-PD-1) treatment. The receptors here all came from a person between 40 and 85 years old with oral cavity squamous cell carcinoma.

J is TRBJ2-5 and V is TRBV2; 9 positions agree with TRBD1. The CDR3 sequence is 15 residues long. Germline V gene sequence: CDR1 SNHLY, CDR2 FYNNEI. V shed 2 bases, J shed 4 bases, and the junction held 5 bases outside the gene matches. This CDR3 reads CASSEWGTGRETQYF. CDR3 bases: TGTGCCAGCAGTGAATGGGGGACAGGGAGAGAGACCCAGTACTTC.

There are a few counts of this clone. The V gene is TRBV5-4, the J gene TRBJ1-2; tentatively, D is TRBD1 (5 bases). The germline V gene has CDR1 SGHNT and CDR2 YYREEE (reference sequence). CDR3 length: 14 residues. V was pared by 9 bases and J by 8 bases, with 23 bases between. The chain's CDR3 is CATSRVGEGYGYTF. CDR3 nucleotide sequence: TGTGCCACCTCCCGGGTGGGGGAAGGGTACGGCTACACCTTC.

This clone was seen more than once but under ten times. CDR3 DNA: TGTGCCAGCAGCTTAGGCTATGGCTACACCTTC. Translation gives CASSLGYGYTF. This chain links TRBV11-2 with TRBJ1-2; D remains ambiguous. Germline-derived CDR1 and CDR2 are SGHAT and FQNNGV. V shed 1 base and J shed 4 bases, with 1 base lying between them. The CDR3 has 11 residues.

The chain couples TRBV9 to TRBJ1-1; D unclear. Germline assignment: CDR1 SGDLS and CDR2 YYNGEE. This CDR3 spans 12 amino acids. Trimming left V 4 bases short and J 3 bases short, with 7 bases between. The DNA of the CDR3 is TGTGCCAGCAGCCCTGGGCACACTGAAGCTTTCTTT. This translates into CASSPGHTEAFF.

This clone was counted a few times. The chain has TRBV2 and TRBJ1-1, with no clear D. The CDR3 is 10 residues long. CDR1 and CDR2 from the germline V gene are SNHLY and FYNNEI. V lost 8 bases to trimming and J lost 6 bases, with 7 bases between them. The CDR3 DNA reads as TGTGCCAGCCGGCAGGCTGAAGCTTTCTTT. Amino acid sequence: CASRQAEAFF.

The chain employs TRBV28 and TRBJ2-7, with TRBD1 matching 8 bases. Germline trimming cut 8 bases from V and 3 bases from J; bases unmatched to any gene: 9. Germline lookup yields CDR1 MDHEN and CDR2 SYDVKM. The CDR3 length is 14 residues. CDR3 DNA sequence: TGTGCCAGCTCTGCCCCGGGACAGGACTACGAGCAGTACTTC. Protein product: CASSAPGQDYEQYF.

The genes are TRBV6-5 and TRBJ1-1; D gene uncertain. Per germline, CDR1 MNHEY and CDR2 SVGAGI. The CDR3 has 13 amino acids. V lost 6 bases, J lost 2 bases, and 10 bases lay in between. CDR3 DNA sequence: TGTGCCAGCAGCTTCGGATTAAACACTGAAGCTTTCTTT. Its translation: CASSFGLNTEAFF.

This clone was recorded a few times. This chain links TRBV27 with TRBJ1-1; no clear D. Per the germline V gene, CDR1 is MNHEY and CDR2 is SMNVEV (reference sequence). This CDR3 region has 13 residues. Trimming took off 4 bases at V and 3 bases at J, with 9 bases between the two ends. The CDR3 reads CASSSAGYTEAFF. As DNA, the CDR3 is TGTGCCAGCAGTTCGGCGGGGTACACTGAAGCTTTCTTT.

The J gene is TRBJ2-1, the V gene TRBV30; no definite D call. From germline, CDR1 is GTSNPN and CDR2 SVGIG (reference sequence). The CDR3 is 17 amino acids. V shed 0 bases and J shed 0 bases, with 15 bases lying between them. CDR3 region: CAWSVISLKSSYNEQFF. CDR3 bases: TGTGCCTGGAGTGTCATTTCCCTTAAAAGCTCCTACAATGAGCAGTTCTTC.

CDR3 nucleotide sequence: TGTGCCAGCAGGACAGGGGGCGCGGATACGCAGTATTTT. Its translation: CASRTGGADTQYF. The V and J genes are TRBV6-6 and TRBJ2-3; 10 bases fit TRBD1. Germline CDR1 reads MNHNY; CDR2 reads SVGAGI (reference sequence). This CDR3 has 13 residues. The trim removed 6 bases at V and 6 bases at J, leaving 3 bases unmatched.